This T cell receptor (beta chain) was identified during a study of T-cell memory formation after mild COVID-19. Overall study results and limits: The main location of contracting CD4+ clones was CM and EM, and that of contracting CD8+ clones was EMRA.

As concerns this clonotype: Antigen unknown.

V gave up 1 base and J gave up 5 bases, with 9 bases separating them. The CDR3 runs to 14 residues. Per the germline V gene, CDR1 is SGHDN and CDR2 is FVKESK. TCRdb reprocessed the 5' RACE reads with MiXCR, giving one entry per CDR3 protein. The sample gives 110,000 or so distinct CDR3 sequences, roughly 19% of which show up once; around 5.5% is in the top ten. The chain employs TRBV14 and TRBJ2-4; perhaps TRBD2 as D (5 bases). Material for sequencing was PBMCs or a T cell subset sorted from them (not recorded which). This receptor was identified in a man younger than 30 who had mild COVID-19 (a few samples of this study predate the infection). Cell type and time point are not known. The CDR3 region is CASSQALAQNIQYF. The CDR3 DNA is TGTGCCAGCAGCCAAGCGTTAGCGCAAAACATTCAGTACTTC.